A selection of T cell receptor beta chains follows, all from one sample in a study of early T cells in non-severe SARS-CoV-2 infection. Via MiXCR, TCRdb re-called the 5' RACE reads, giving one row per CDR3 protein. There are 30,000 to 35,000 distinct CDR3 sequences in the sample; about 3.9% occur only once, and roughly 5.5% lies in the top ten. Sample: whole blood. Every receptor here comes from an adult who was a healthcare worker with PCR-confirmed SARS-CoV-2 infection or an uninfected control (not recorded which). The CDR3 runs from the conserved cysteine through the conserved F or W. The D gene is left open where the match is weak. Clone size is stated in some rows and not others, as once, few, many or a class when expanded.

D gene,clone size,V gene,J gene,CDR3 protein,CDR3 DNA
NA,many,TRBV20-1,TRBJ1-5,CSAPPGHRSDSNQPQHF,TGCAGTGCTCCCCCCGGACACAGGAGCGATAGCAATCAGCCCCAGCATTTT
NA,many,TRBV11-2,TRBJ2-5,CASSLPLQETQYF,TGTGCCAGCAGCTTACCCCTCCAAGAGACCCAGTACTTC
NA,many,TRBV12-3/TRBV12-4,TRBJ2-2,CASSLDPLGAGELFF,TGTGCCAGCAGCTTGGACCCCCTCGGGGCCGGGGAGCTGTTTTTT
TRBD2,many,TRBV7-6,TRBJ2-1,CASSSTSGRYNEQFF,TGTGCCAGCAGCTCGACTAGCGGGAGGTACAATGAGCAGTTCTTC
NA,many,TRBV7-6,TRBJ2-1,CASSFGTYNEQFF,TGTGCCAGCAGCTTTGGGACTTACAATGAGCAGTTCTTC
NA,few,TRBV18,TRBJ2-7,CASSPEGGSYEQYF,TGTGCCAGCTCGCCCGAGGGGGGCTCCTACGAGCAGTACTTC
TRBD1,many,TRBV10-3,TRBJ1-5,CATQGENDQPQHF,TGTGCCACACAGGGGGAAAACGATCAGCCCCAGCATTTT
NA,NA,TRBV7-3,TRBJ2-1,CASSFGRDNEQFF,TGTGCCAGCAGCTTCGGACGCGACAATGAGCAGTTCTTC
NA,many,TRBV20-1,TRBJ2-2,CSARGRDRGELFF,TGCAGTGCTAGGGGCAGGGACCGCGGGGAGCTGTTTTTT
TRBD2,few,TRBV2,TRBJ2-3,CASRGLAATDTQYF,TGTGCCAGCAGGGGACTAGCGGCGACAGATACGCAGTATTTT
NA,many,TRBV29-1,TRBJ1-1,CSVEGQGNTEVFF,TGCAGCGTGGAAGGGCAGGGGAACACTGAAGTTTTCTTT
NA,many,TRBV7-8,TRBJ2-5,CASSLWASEQETQYF,TGTGCCAGCAGCTTATGGGCTAGCGAACAAGAGACCCAGTACTTC
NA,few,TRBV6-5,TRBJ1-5,CASRAGNQPQHF,TGTGCCAGCAGAGCGGGGAATCAGCCCCAGCATTTT
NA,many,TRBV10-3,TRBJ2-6,CAISAGQGGGANVLTF,TGTGCCATCAGTGCCGGGCAGGGTGGCGGGGCCAACGTCCTGACTTTC
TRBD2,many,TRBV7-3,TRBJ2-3,CASSRLAGGSADTQYF,TGTGCCAGCAGTCGTCTAGCGGGGGGCTCTGCAGATACGCAGTATTTT
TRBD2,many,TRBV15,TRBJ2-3,CATSSGTTLTDTQYF,TGTGCCACCAGCAGCGGGACTACCCTCACAGATACGCAGTATTTT
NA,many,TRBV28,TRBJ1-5,CASTGGSNQPQHF,TGTGCCAGCACCGGGGGTAGCAATCAGCCCCAGCATTTT
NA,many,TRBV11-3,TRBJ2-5,CASSLGSTQETQYF,TGTGCCAGCAGCCTAGGTTCGACCCAAGAGACCCAGTACTTC
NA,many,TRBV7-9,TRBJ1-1,CASSLAGGVGTEAFF,TGTGCCAGCAGCTTAGCAGGCGGGGTGGGCACTGAAGCTTTCTTT
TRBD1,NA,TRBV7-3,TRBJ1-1,CASRQGANTEAFF,TGTGCCAGCAGACAGGGGGCGAACACTGAAGCTTTCTTT
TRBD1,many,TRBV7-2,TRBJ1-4,CASSSSNRGGEKLFF,TGTGCCAGCAGCTCCTCCAACAGGGGTGGTGAAAAACTGTTTTTT
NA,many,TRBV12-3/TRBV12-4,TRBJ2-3,CASSWDRSGPDTQYF,TGTGCCAGCAGCTGGGACCGCTCCGGCCCAGATACGCAGTATTTT
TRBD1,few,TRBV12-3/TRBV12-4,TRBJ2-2,CASTRRQGSTGELFF,TGTGCCAGCACCCGACGACAGGGTTCCACCGGGGAGCTGTTTTTT
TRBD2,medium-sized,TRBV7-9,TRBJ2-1,CASSLALAGGYNEQFF,TGTGCCAGCAGCTTAGCCCTAGCGGGAGGGTACAATGAGCAGTTCTTC
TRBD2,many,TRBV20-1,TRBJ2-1,CSAGRSGSYNEQFF,TGCAGTGCCGGGAGGAGCGGCTCCTACAATGAGCAGTTCTTC
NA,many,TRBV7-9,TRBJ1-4,CASSDYGIGLTGEKLFF,TGTGCCAGCAGCGATTACGGTATAGGCCTTACAGGAGAAAAACTGTTTTTT
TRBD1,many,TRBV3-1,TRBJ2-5,CASSHPPTGPQETQYF,TGTGCCAGCAGCCATCCCCCGACAGGGCCCCAAGAGACCCAGTACTTC
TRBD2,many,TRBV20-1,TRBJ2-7,CSARNSGSYEQYF,TGCAGTGCTAGAAATAGCGGGAGCTACGAGCAGTACTTC
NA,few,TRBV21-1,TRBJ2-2,CASSQNQGRDTGELFF,TGTGCCAGCAGCCAAAATCAGGGGCGAGACACCGGGGAGCTGTTTTTT
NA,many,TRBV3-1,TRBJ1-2,CASRSSLDRFSGYTF,TGTGCCAGCAGGTCCTCCTTGGACAGATTCTCTGGCTACACCTTC
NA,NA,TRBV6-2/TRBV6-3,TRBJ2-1,CASSYTRGKYNEQFF,TGTGCCAGCAGTTACACCAGGGGAAAATACAATGAGCAGTTCTTC
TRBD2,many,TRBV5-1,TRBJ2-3,CASSRLAGEDTQYF,TGCGCCAGCAGCCGACTAGCGGGAGAAGATACGCAGTATTTT
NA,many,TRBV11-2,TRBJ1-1,CASSLEGLNTEAFF,TGTGCCAGCAGCTTAGAGGGTTTGAACACTGAAGCTTTCTTT
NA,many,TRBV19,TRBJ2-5,CASSRSGAQKETQYF,TGTGCCAGTAGCCGGTCTGGGGCTCAAAAAGAGACCCAGTACTTC
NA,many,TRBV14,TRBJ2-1,CASSQVFADNEQFF,TGTGCCAGCAGCCAAGTTTTCGCGGACAATGAGCAGTTCTTC
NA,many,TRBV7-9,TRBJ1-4,CASSGDRRNEKLFF,TGTGCCAGCAGCGGTGACCGGCGTAATGAAAAACTGTTTTTT
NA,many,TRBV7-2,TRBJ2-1,CASSLTSLGYNEQFF,TGTGCCAGCAGCTTAACTAGCTTAGGTTACAATGAGCAGTTCTTC
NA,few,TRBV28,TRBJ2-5,CASSQGGALETQYF,TGTGCCAGCAGCCAGGGAGGAGCGTTAGAGACCCAGTACTTC
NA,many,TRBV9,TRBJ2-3,CASSLTGDPPDTQYF,TGTGCCAGCAGTTTGACGGGGGATCCCCCAGATACGCAGTATTTT
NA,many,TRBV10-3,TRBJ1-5,CAISLDSYNQPQHF,TGTGCCATCAGCCTCGACAGTTACAATCAGCCCCAGCATTTT
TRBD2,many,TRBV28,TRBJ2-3,CASRPSGGSDTQYF,TGTGCCAGCAGGCCCAGCGGGGGGTCGGATACGCAGTATTTT
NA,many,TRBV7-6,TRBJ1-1,CASSLPKGLSGNTEAFF,TGTGCCAGCAGCTTACCTAAAGGTTTGAGTGGGAACACTGAAGCTTTCTTT
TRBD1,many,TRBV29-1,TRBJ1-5,CSVVQGSGQPQHF,TGCAGCGTTGTACAGGGGTCAGGTCAGCCCCAGCATTTT
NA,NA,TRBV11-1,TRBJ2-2,CASSLGSRGITGELFF,TGTGCCAGCAGCTTGGGGAGCAGGGGTATCACCGGGGAGCTGTTTTTT
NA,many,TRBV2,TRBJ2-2,CASSVRGLDGELFF,TGTGCCAGCAGTGTGAGGGGACTGGACGGGGAGCTGTTTTTT